This TCR beta chain originates from a study of CD8 T cells in Susac syndrome. Overall study results and limits: CD4+ repertoires of Susac syndrome patients lacked detectable clonal expansion.

Remarks on this clonotype: As yet, its antigen is unknown.

The CDR3 is made up of 12 amino acids. Germline assignment: CDR1 GTSNPN and CDR2 SVGIG (reference sequence). Trimming pared 1 base from V and 3 bases from J, leaving 7 bases between. RNA was extracted with the RNeasy kit, and a quantity of about 0.45 to 1 ug was reverse transcribed using random hexamers. The amplification used immunoSEQ multiplex PCR on TCR beta CDR3; it spanned 54 Vbeta and 13 Jbeta. TCRdb reanalysed the immunoSEQ multiplex PCR reads using MiXCR and keeps one entry per CDR3 protein. This sample yields about 140,000 distinct CDR3 sequences, of which 85% to 95% are seen a single time; 0.13% to 0.15% belongs to the top ten. Fulfillment of recently defined diagnostic criteria for definite or probable disease was shown by the patients with Susac syndrome.

This chain joins TRBV30 and TRBJ2-7; D gene uncertain. The TCR originated in a human donor with Susac syndrome. The sequencing sample was made of CD4+ T cells from PBMCs. In nucleotides, the CDR3 is TGTGCCTGGAGTGGGGATAGCTACGAGCAGTACTTC. Its protein product is CAWSGDSYEQYF. The whole variable domain, remainder taken from reference TRBV30 and TRBJ2-7, is SQTIHQWPATLVQPVGSPLSLECTVEGTSNPNLYWYRQAAGRGLQLLFYSVGIGQISSEVPQNLSASRPQDRQFILSSKKLLLSDSGFYLCAWSGDSYEQYFGPGTRLTVT.